This paragraph reports one T cell receptor beta chain. This sample is drawn from a study of blood T cell repertoires in COVID-19. Study overall: Collection of acute and convalescent COVID-19 samples took place in the United States, Italy and Spain. PBMCs, B-cell-depleted T cells, or T cells were the source of the cDNA or gDNA that made up the material.

Enrollees, about 18 to 89 years old, lived in fewer than 25 US areas. Self-reported history from a screening survey and questionnaire set each donor's cohort. Clones were read by immunoSEQ multiplex PCR, and TCRdb kept only the in-frame ones, dropping some. The table records under 150,000 clones, around nine tenths of them present only once. Trimming took off 0 bases at V and 3 bases at J, with 8 bases between the two ends. The CDR3 spans 15 residues. CDR1 SGHNT and CDR2 YENEEA come from the germline V gene. V usage is TRBV11-3 and J usage is TRBJ2-2, with D unresolved. This sequence was found in a woman between 45 and 65 years old who had recovered from COVID-19. The sequencing sample was made of PBMCs or T cells enriched from blood (not recorded which). CDR3 sequence reads: CASSLDSPDTGELFF. CDR3 in DNA: TGTGCCAGCAGCTTAGATAGCCCAGACACCGGGGAGCTGTTTTTT.